Here is one T cell receptor beta chain with its context. Its antigen remains unknown. The sample belongs to a study of T cell repertoires in ileal Crohn's disease. Study background: Approximately 32% were active smokers at surgery; median disease duration was around 7.9 years. Study outcomes and limitations: All patients with clonality above 26.8% had endoscopic recurrence.

V shed 7 bases and J 1 base; nucleotides not matched to a gene: 7. Germline values: CDR1 SQVTM, CDR2 ANQGSEA. The CDR3 contains 15 residues. Using immunoSEQ multiplex PCR, the repertoire was profiled, and TCRdb retains in-frame clones only, with some absent. The sample consists of thousands of clones, approximately 83% of them appearing once. The sample comprised ileal tissue. This clonotype was obtained from an adult with Crohn's disease. V is TRBV29-1 and J is TRBJ2-5; 12 nucleotides agree with TRBD1. The CDR3 region is CSAPGTGGLQETQYF. CDR3 in DNA: TGCAGCGCCCCCGGGACAGGGGGCCTCCAAGAGACCCAGTACTTC.